One and the same sample provided the 14 T cell receptor beta chains below, sequenced in a study of OX40 agonist ivuxolimab in advanced cancers. Generated by immunoSEQ multiplex PCR, the TCRdb table keeps only in-frame clones and is missing some. The table lists about 150,000 clones, 90% to 95% of them singletons, with around 0.31% in the top ten. Sequencing used CD4+ or CD8+ T cells sorted from blood, obtained in a trial of the OX40 agonist ivuxolimab. Source of these receptors: an adult with an advanced solid tumor such as melanoma, head and neck, liver or kidney cancer.

The chain uses TRBV7-9 and TRBJ1-2; D gene ambiguous. Trimming pared 9 bases from V and 4 bases from J, leaving 18 bases between. The CDR3 contains 14 residues. From germline, CDR1 is SEHNR and CDR2 FQNEAQ (reference sequence). In DNA, the CDR3 is TGTGCCAGTCACAACTTGCCGGGCCCCTATGGCTACACCTTC. Translation: CASHNLPGPYGYTF.

This chain uses TRBV4-2 with TRBJ1-4; 7 nucleotides line up with TRBD1. The CDR3 consists of 19 residues. With V trimmed by 1 base and J by 0 bases, 11 bases remained unmatched. Germline V lookup: CDR1 LGHNA, CDR2 YNFKEQ. CDR3 protein: CASSQARGQGGATNEKLFF. The CDR3 coding sequence is TGTGCCAGCAGCCAAGCTCGGGGGCAGGGGGGTGCAACTAATGAAAAACTGTTTTTT.

The chain combines TRBV25-1 with TRBJ1-2, with a possible D match to TRBD1 (5 bases). This CDR3 has 18 residues. The V end was cut by 3 bases, the J end by 6 bases, with 26 bases between. Per the germline V gene, CDR1 is MGHDK and CDR2 is SYGVNS. Here the CDR3 reads CASSDRGLGASLMHGYTF. Written as DNA, the CDR3 is TGTGCCAGCAGTGATAGGGGCCTTGGCGCGTCTCTCATGCATGGCTACACCTTC.

The chain couples TRBV7-8 to TRBJ2-2; no reliable D call. Deletions cut 1 base from V and 6 bases from J, with 9 bases between. Germline V CDR1 and CDR2: SGHVS, FQNEAQ. The CDR3 is made up of 14 amino acids. CDR3 DNA: TGTGCCAGCAGCTTAGGTGCCCCCCCCGGGGAGCTGTTTTTT. It encodes CASSLGAPPGELFF.

The J gene is TRBJ1-5, the V gene TRBV19, with a weak D call TRBD1 (6 bases). The germline V and J ends were trimmed by 6 bases and 5 bases, with 17 bases remaining between them. Germline V gene sequence: CDR1 LNHDA, CDR2 SQIVND (reference sequence). CDR3 size: 15 residues. The CDR3 DNA sequence: TGTGCCAGTAGCCCTGGATGGGGGCACGATCAGCCCCAGCATTTT. Translated: CASSPGWGHDQPQHF.

Details on this clone: The sample carries other DNA sequences with the same CDR3. The CDR3: CASSLGGTSTDTQYF. The DNA for the CDR3 is TGTGCCAGCAGCTTGGGTGGGACTAGCACAGATACGCAGTATTTT. The chain has TRBV5-4 and TRBJ2-3; a possible D gene is TRBD2 (6 bases). V lost 0 bases and J lost 0, with 8 bases in between. Germline CDR1 reads SGHNT; CDR2 reads YYREEE (reference sequence). The CDR3 extends over 15 amino acids.

This chain connects TRBV5-8 to TRBJ1-1, with D unclear. Germline V gene lookup returns CDR1 SGHTS and CDR2 YDEGEE. The CDR3 covers 13 residues. V gave up 2 bases and J gave up 1 base, with 6 bases separating them. The CDR3 region has the DNA TGTGCCAGCAGCTTTTCAAGGAACACTGAAGCTTTCTTT. This gives the protein CASSFSRNTEAFF.

The chain is built from TRBV4-3 and TRBJ1-6, with 8 bases matching TRBD1. Trimming cost V 5 bases and J 10 bases; bases outside gene matches: 7. Germline V CDR1 and CDR2: LGHNA, YSLEER. The CDR3 is 14 residues long. In DNA, the CDR3 is TGCGCCAGCAGCGAGCGGACAGGGAGGTCACCCCTCCACTTT. It yields the protein CASSERTGRSPLHF.

The chain employs TRBV5-4 and TRBJ2-7; TRBD1 agrees at 11 bases. Trimming removed 3 bases from V and 4 bases from J; junction bases left unmatched: 3. The CDR3 is 14 amino acids. CDR1 is SGHNT and CDR2 is YYREEE in the germline V gene (reference sequence). CDR3: CASSSRDRGYEQYF. The CDR3 region has the DNA TGTGCCAGCAGCTCCCGGGACAGGGGGTACGAGCAGTACTTC.

J is TRBJ2-1 and V is TRBV5-1, with TRBD1 matching over 7 bases. Germline trimming cut 4 bases from V and 4 bases from J; bases unmatched to any gene: 5. This CDR3 spans 14 amino acids. Germline V CDR1 and CDR2: SGHRS, YFSETQ. CDR3 sequence: CASSPGTAYNEQFF. The CDR3 DNA reads TGCGCCAGCAGCCCCGGGACAGCGTACAATGAGCAGTTCTTC. The whole variable domain, filled in from reference TRBV5-1 and TRBJ2-1, reads KAGVTQTPRYLIKTRGQQVTLSCSPISGHRSVSWYQQTPGQGLQFLFEYFSETQRNKGNFPGRFSGRQFSNSRSEMNVSTLELGDSALYLCASSPGTAYNEQFFGPGTRLTVL.

This clone was counted once. The J gene is TRBJ2-3, the V gene TRBV7-2; 8 bases are shared with TRBD2. This CDR3 contains 15 residues. Unmatched junction bases numbered 5, after V lost 5 bases and J lost 1 base. Germline values: CDR1 SGHTA, CDR2 FQGNSA. CDR3 sequence reads: CASSAGGGRTDTQYF. CDR3 DNA: TGTGCCAGCAGCGCCGGGGGGGGCCGCACAGATACGCAGTATTTT.

J is TRBJ1-5 and V is TRBV19, with TRBD1 as a possible D gene (6 bases). The CDR3 is made up of 16 amino acids. Deletions cut 4 bases from V and 7 bases from J, with 20 bases between. Germline assignment: CDR1 LNHDA and CDR2 SQIVND (reference sequence). The CDR3, as DNA: TGTGCCAGTAGTACCCCCCGTGACAGGTTTGGGCAGCCCCAGCATTTT. Its translation is CASSTPRDRFGQPQHF.

The chain employs TRBV20-1 and TRBJ2-7, with D unclear. Trimming removed 7 bases from V and 2 bases from J, with 6 bases in between. CDR3 length: 10 amino acids. Germline CDR1 is DFQATT and CDR2 is SNEGSKA (reference sequence). CDR3 DNA sequence: TGCAGTGGGCTAACCTACGAGCAGTACTTC. Amino acid sequence: CSGLTYEQYF.

The chain joins TRBV10-2 to TRBJ1-5; D is possibly TRBD1 (6 bases). This CDR3 contains 15 residues. V was trimmed by 0 bases and J by 8 bases, leaving 14 bases between them. In germline, CDR1 is WSHSY, CDR2 SAAADI. The DNA for the CDR3 is TGCGCCAGCAGTGAGTCAGGGACATCTATAGAGCCCCAGCATTTT. Residues: CASSESGTSIEPQHF.